This T cell receptor (beta chain) comes out of a study of cytotoxic CD8 clonotypes in ibrutinib-treated CLL. Findings of the study overall: Public clonotypes, an uncommon group, contracted or remained stable on treatment.

CDR1 SQVTM and CDR2 ANQGSEA come from the germline V gene. The CDR3 runs 12 residues. V gave up 6 bases and J gave up 2 bases, with 8 bases separating them. About this clone itself: Its target is unknown.

With sequencing, the targeted depth ranged from 1 in 200,000 to 1 in 1 million T cells. Libraries were prepared by immunoSEQ multiplex PCR; TCRdb keeps only in-frame clonotypes and omits some of them. This sample has some 350,000 clones; roughly 67% occur once, and the top ten carry roughly 6.8%. V usage is TRBV29-1 and J usage is TRBJ2-4, with TRBD2 as a possible D gene (5 bases). This TCR was recovered from a human donor with chronic lymphocytic leukemia. Sequencing used PBMCs, obtained after 36 months of ibrutinib treatment. This CDR3 reads CSVRTSKNIQYF. Here the CDR3 DNA reads TGCAGCGTGAGGACTTCCAAAAACATTCAGTACTTC.